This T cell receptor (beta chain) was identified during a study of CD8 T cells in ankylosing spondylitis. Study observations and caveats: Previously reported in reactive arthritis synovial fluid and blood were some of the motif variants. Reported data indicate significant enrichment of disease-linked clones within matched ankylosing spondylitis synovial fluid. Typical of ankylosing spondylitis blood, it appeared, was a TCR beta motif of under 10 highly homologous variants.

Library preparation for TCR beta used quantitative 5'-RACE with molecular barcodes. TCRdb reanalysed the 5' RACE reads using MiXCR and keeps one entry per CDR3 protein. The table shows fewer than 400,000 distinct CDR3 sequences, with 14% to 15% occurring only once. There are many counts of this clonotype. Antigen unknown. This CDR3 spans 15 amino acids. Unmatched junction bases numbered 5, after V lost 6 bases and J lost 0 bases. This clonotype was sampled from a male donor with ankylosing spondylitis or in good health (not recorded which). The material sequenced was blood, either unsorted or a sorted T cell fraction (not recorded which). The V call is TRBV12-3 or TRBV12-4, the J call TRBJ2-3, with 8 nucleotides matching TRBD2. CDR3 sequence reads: CASRILAASTDTQYF. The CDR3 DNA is TGTGCCAGCAGGATACTAGCGGCTAGCACAGATACGCAGTATTTT.